This T cell receptor beta chain was obtained from a study of blood T cell repertoires in COVID-19. Study information: Sites in the United States, Italy and Spain provided acute and convalescent COVID-19 samples.

In the original analysis: Reference gene primer amplification gave nucleated cell count estimates. Profiled with immunoSEQ multiplex PCR; TCRdb holds only in-frame clones, not every one. V and J calls and clone size are copied from that table; D and trimming were computed from the DNA. This table has about 440,000 clones, approximately 88% appearing once. Seattle patient enrollment occurred during active infection, with longitudinal follow-up thereafter. The CDR3 totals 13 residues. Trimming took off 2 bases at V and 10 bases at J, with 12 bases between the two ends. Looked up from germline, CDR1 is KGHSH and CDR2 is LQKENI.

This chain uses TRBV18 with TRBJ2-4; tentatively, D is TRBD1 (6 bases). The material sequenced was peripheral blood. The receptor was derived from a woman between 45 and 65 years old with COVID-19, enrolled during active disease. CDR3 amino acids: CASSPGFQGIQYF. The CDR3 nucleotides are TGTGCCAGCTCACCAGGTTTCCAGGGGATTCAGTACTTC.